The 29 T cell receptor beta chains below all came from one sample that was sequenced in a study of T cells in localized non-small cell lung cancer. The table came from immunoSEQ multiplex PCR; TCRdb's copy has only in-frame clones and leaves some out. The table has 9,500 to 15,000 clones, about 86% seen once; the top ten hold approximately 19%. The source was peripheral blood, collected before any cancer treatment. These receptors were collected from a male donor aged 60 or over with stage I lung adenocarcinoma.

The J gene is TRBJ2-1, the V gene TRBV27, with TRBD1 identical over 9 bases. Germline V gene data show CDR1 as MNHEY and CDR2 as SMNVEV (reference sequence). The length of the CDR3 is 16 residues. V was pared by 5 bases and J by 0 bases, with 5 bases of the junction left unmatched. The chain's CDR3 is CASSPGQGSSYNEQFF. The CDR3, as DNA: TGTGCCAGCAGTCCTGGACAGGGGAGCTCCTACAATGAGCAGTTCTTC.

The rearrangement links TRBV15 to TRBJ1-3, with TRBD1 matching over 8 bases. This CDR3 has 15 amino acids. V shed 4 bases and J 1 base; nucleotides not matched to a gene: 3. Per germline, CDR1 LNHNV and CDR2 YYDKDF (reference sequence). The CDR3 loop is CATSKTGVSGNTIYF. DNA of the CDR3: TGTGCCACCAGCAAGACAGGGGTATCTGGAAACACCATATATTTT.

V is TRBV28 and J is TRBJ2-7; D is unclear. This CDR3 spans 14 amino acids. The germline V gene encodes CDR1 MDHEN and CDR2 SYDVKM. The ends were cut back, 4 bases at V and 3 bases at J, with 13 bases in the middle. The CDR3 DNA follows: TGTGCCAGCAGTTCGGTTATATGGAGCTACGAGCAGTACTTC. Translating gives CASSSVIWSYEQYF.

The chain uses TRBV28 and TRBJ1-5; the D is unclear. The V end lost 6 bases, the J end lost 5 bases, and 11 bases lay between the germline ends. The germline gives CDR1 MDHEN, CDR2 SYDVKM. This CDR3 has 13 residues. The DNA of the CDR3 is TGTGCCAGCAGGCTCCTTAGGGATCAGCCCCAGCATTTT. Encoded protein: CASRLLRDQPQHF. The full variable domain, with the rest looked up from reference TRBV28 and TRBJ1-5, is DVKVTQSSRYLVKRTGEKVFLECVQDMDHENMFWYRQDPGLGLRLIYFSYDVKMKEKGDIPEGYSVSREKKERFSLILESASTNQTSMYLCASRLLRDQPQHFGDGTRLSIL.

This chain links TRBV7-3 with TRBJ2-3; D unclear. The CDR3 sequence is 14 residues long. V lost 3 bases to trimming and J lost 5 bases, with 12 bases between them. Germline V gene data show CDR1 as SGHTA and CDR2 as FQGTGA. The chain's CDR3 is CASSFSYSEDTQYF. The CDR3, as DNA: TGTGCCAGCAGCTTCAGCTATTCGGAAGATACGCAGTATTTT. Looking up the rest from reference TRBV7-3 and TRBJ2-3 gives the full variable domain: GAGVSQTPSNKVTEKGKYVELRCDPISGHTALYWYRQSLGQGPEFLIYFQGTGAADDSGLPNDRFFAVRPEGSVSTLKIQRTERGDSAVYLCASSFSYSEDTQYFGPGTRLTVL.

This rearrangement joins TRBV30 to TRBJ1-5; the D gene is possibly TRBD1 (5 bases). The V gene's germline CDR1 is GTSNPN and CDR2 SVGIG (reference sequence). V was shortened by 2 bases and J by 2 bases, with 13 bases between the two germline ends. This CDR3 region has 15 residues. The chain's CDR3 is CAWSRGGGGNQPQHF. CDR3 in DNA: TGTGCCTGGAGTCGGGGCGGGGGGGGCAATCAGCCCCAGCATTTT.

This chain uses TRBV28 with TRBJ1-1; weak D call: TRBD1 (5 bases). Trimming removed 4 bases from V and 1 base from J, with 7 bases in between. From germline, CDR1 is MDHEN and CDR2 SYDVKM. The CDR3 totals 13 residues. The DNA for the CDR3 is TGTGCCAGCAGTTCGGGGCCGAACACTGAAGCTTTCTTT. Protein: CASSSGPNTEAFF.

The chain carries TRBV6-6 and TRBJ2-7; the D is unclear. The V gene lost 2 bases and the J gene lost 3 bases, with 5 bases spanning the gap. This CDR3 is 12 amino acids long. Germline CDR1 reads MNHNY; CDR2 reads SVGAGI (reference sequence). The CDR3 nucleotides read TGTGCCAGCAGTTACGCCGGCTACGAGCAGTACTTC. It yields the protein CASSYAGYEQYF.

The chain couples TRBV6-6 to TRBJ1-4; the D is unclear. The CDR3 runs to 14 residues. V was pared by 5 bases and J by 5 bases, with 12 bases between. CDR1 is MNHNY, CDR2 SVGAGI, per germline (reference sequence). In DNA form, the CDR3 reads TGTGCCAGCAGTCCCGCGGACGGGAATGAAAAACTGTTTTTT. Amino acids: CASSPADGNEKLFF.

This rearrangement joins TRBV18 to TRBJ2-2; D is ambiguous. V was shortened by 3 bases and J by 10 bases, with 12 bases between the two germline ends. The CDR3 runs 13 residues. Germline CDR1 KGHSH, CDR2 LQKENI. CDR3 loop: CASSPPGPPELFF. The CDR3 bases are TGTGCCAGCTCACCCCCTGGACCGCCGGAGCTGTTTTTT.

CDR3 region: CASTLIPGSEAFF. As DNA, the CDR3 is TGTGCCAGCACCTTAATCCCGGGCAGTGAAGCTTTCTTT. J is TRBJ1-1 and V is TRBV9; D call uncertain. The V end lost 6 bases, the J end lost 7 bases, and 16 bases lay between the germline ends. The CDR3 runs to 13 residues. Germline-derived CDR1 and CDR2 are SGDLS and YYNGEE.

The rearrangement uses TRBV30 and TRBJ1-4, with 8 nucleotides matching TRBD1. The V gene end was trimmed by 7 bases and the J gene end by 6 bases; junction bases not matched to a gene: 4. The germline V gene encodes CDR1 GTSNPN and CDR2 SVGIG (reference sequence). The CDR3 is made up of 12 amino acids. The CDR3 nucleotides read TGTGCCTATCGGACAGGGTATGAAAAACTGTTTTTT. Its translation is CAYRTGYEKLFF. Drawing the rest from reference TRBV30 and TRBJ1-4, the complete variable domain is SQTIHQWPATLVQPVGSPLSLECTVEGTSNPNLYWYRQAAGRGLQLLFYSVGIGQISSEVPQNLSASRPQDRQFILSSKKLLLSDSGFYLCAYRTGYEKLFFGSGTQLSVL.

A single count supports this clone. The chain employs TRBV2 and TRBJ2-4, with 12 bases that match TRBD2. Trimming cost V 3 bases and J 0 bases; bases outside gene matches: 0. Per germline, CDR1 SNHLY and CDR2 FYNNEI. The CDR3 totals 16 residues. The CDR3 region has the DNA TGTGCCAGCAGTGAGGGACTAGCGGGAGCCAAAAACATTCAGTACTTC. As protein: CASSEGLAGAKNIQYF.

This sequence joins TRBV11-2 and TRBJ2-7; maybe TRBD1 (5 bases). V lost 7 bases, J lost 2 bases, and 12 bases lay in between. Looked up from germline, CDR1 is SGHAT and CDR2 is FQNNGV. CDR3 size: 13 residues. The CDR3 protein is CASTEQVTYEQYF. CDR3 bases: TGTGCCAGCACTGAACAGGTTACCTACGAGCAGTACTTC.

This rearrangement joins TRBV7-3 to TRBJ2-3; D ambiguous. Trimming pared 5 bases from V and 5 bases from J, leaving 11 bases between. In germline, CDR1 is SGHTA, CDR2 FQGTGA. CDR3 length equals 13 residues. CDR3 sequence: CASSQNTEDTQYF. The CDR3 bases are TGTGCCAGCAGCCAAAACACGGAAGATACGCAGTATTTT.

The chain carries TRBV27 and TRBJ2-2, with D possibly matching TRBD1 (6 bases). The CDR3 runs 13 residues. The V gene's germline CDR1 is MNHEY and CDR2 SMNVEV (reference sequence). V lost 10 bases and J lost 1, with 10 bases in between. The CDR3 here is CATPTGNTGELFF. The CDR3 DNA reads TGTGCCACCCCGACAGGGAACACCGGGGAGCTGTTTTTT.

This clone has just a few counts. DNA for the CDR3: TGCAGCGCTGTCCCGGCGACCCGAACTAGCTCCTACGAGCAGTACTTC. Its translation: CSAVPATRTSSYEQYF. The V call is TRBV29-1, the J call TRBJ2-7; maybe TRBD2 (5 bases). Trimming removed 7 bases from V and 0 bases from J, with 22 bases in between. Germline V gene data show CDR1 as SQVTM and CDR2 as ANQGSEA. This CDR3 has 16 amino acids.

The gene calls are TRBV19 and TRBJ1-1, with D perhaps TRBD1 (6 bases). The ends were cut back, 4 bases at V and 6 bases at J, with 15 bases in the middle. Per the germline V gene, CDR1 is LNHDA and CDR2 is SQIVND (reference sequence). CDR3 size: 14 residues. The CDR3 nucleotides read TGTGCCAGTAGTAGGGACATCCTGGGGGCTGAAGCTTTCTTT. Translation gives CASSRDILGAEAFF.

The V and J genes are TRBV28 and TRBJ2-3; D gene unclear. Per the germline V gene, CDR1 is MDHEN and CDR2 is SYDVKM. V was shortened by 2 bases and J by 6 bases, with 6 bases between the two germline ends. This CDR3 region has 12 residues. The CDR3, as DNA: TGTGCCAGCAGTTTACTCGGCGATACGCAGTATTTT. Translation: CASSLLGDTQYF.

The gene calls are TRBV5-5 and TRBJ2-1; D possibly corresponds to TRBD1 (6 bases). The CDR3 has 12 amino acids. With 4 bases removed from V and 15 bases from J, the gap between germline ends came to 17 bases. The germline gives CDR1 SGHKS, CDR2 YYEKEE (reference sequence). The CDR3 DNA reads as TGTGCCAGCAGCATCGGACAGAAGGAAGGGTTCTTC. This codes for CASSIGQKEGFF.

The chain employs TRBV5-1 and TRBJ2-6, with a possible D match to TRBD2 (5 bases). Per the germline V gene, CDR1 is SGHRS and CDR2 is YFSETQ. The V end was cut by 3 bases, the J end by 0 bases, with 7 bases between. CDR3 length: 15 residues. The CDR3 region has the DNA TGCGCCAGCAGCTCTGGGAGCTCTGGGGCCAACGTCCTGACTTTC. Its protein product is CASSSGSSGANVLTF.

There are a few counts of this clone. The chain recombines TRBV5-4 with TRBJ1-1; D is ambiguous. Trimming took 2 bases from V and 0 from J, leaving 11 bases between them. CDR1 and CDR2 (germline): SGHNT, YYREEE (reference sequence). The CDR3 loop spans 15 amino acids. As DNA, the CDR3 is TGTGCCAGCAGCTTAAACACCGGTTTGAACACTGAAGCTTTCTTT. This gives the protein CASSLNTGLNTEAFF.

This rearrangement joins TRBV28 to TRBJ1-1, with unresolved D. Germline values: CDR1 MDHEN, CDR2 SYDVKM. V was clipped by 9 bases and J by 5 bases, with 10 bases between them. The CDR3 is 11 amino acids. The CDR3 DNA reads TGTGCCAGTACGACCAAGACTGAAGCTTTCTTT. Its translation is CASTTKTEAFF.

CDR3 amino acids: CASSPPRDSHTEAFF. DNA for the CDR3: TGTGCCAGCTCACCACCTAGGGACAGCCACACTGAAGCTTTCTTT. The rearrangement joins TRBV18 to TRBJ1-1; 7 positions agree with TRBD1. Germline lookup yields CDR1 KGHSH and CDR2 LQKENI. This CDR3 comprises 15 residues. With 0 bases clipped from V and 3 bases from J, the junction kept 4 bases outside the gene matches.

V gene TRBV6-6 combines with J gene TRBJ2-5, with unresolved D. Trimming cost V 6 bases and J 5 bases, with 7 bases left between them. Germline CDR1 is MNHNY and CDR2 is SVGAGI (reference sequence). The CDR3 contains 11 residues. The DNA of the CDR3 is TGTGCCAGCAGCCTTGGGGAGACCCAGTACTTC. Protein: CASSLGETQYF.

The chain recombines TRBV7-9 with TRBJ2-2; TRBD2 agrees at 7 bases. Germline V gene data show CDR1 as SEHNR and CDR2 as FQNEAQ (reference sequence). The CDR3 has 16 residues. With V trimmed by 2 bases and J by 1 base, 4 bases remained unmatched. The CDR3 sequence is CASSLMPSGNTGELFF. The CDR3 coding sequence is TGTGCCAGCAGCTTAATGCCTAGCGGGAACACCGGGGAGCTGTTTTTT.

V gene TRBV11-3 combines with J gene TRBJ2-3; 7 bases match TRBD2. After removal of 0 bases from V and 6 bases from J, the junction contained 12 bases not matched to a gene. Germline V CDR1 and CDR2: SGHNT, YENEEA. The CDR3 contains 17 residues. The CDR3 here is CASSLDGNGRPGDTQYF. The CDR3, as DNA: TGTGCCAGCAGCTTAGATGGAAACGGGAGGCCGGGGGATACGCAGTATTTT.

The rearrangement uses TRBV5-1 and TRBJ1-2; D is undetermined. Per germline, CDR1 SGHRS and CDR2 YFSETQ. Trimming took off 10 bases at V and 2 bases at J, with 18 bases between the two ends. The CDR3 runs to 14 residues. The CDR3 loop reads CASTRQVGNYGYTF. The CDR3 nucleotides read TGCGCCTCCACGAGGCAAGTTGGGAACTATGGCTACACCTTC.

The J gene is TRBJ2-7, the V gene TRBV5-5; 8 bases line up with TRBD2. Germline lookup yields CDR1 SGHKS and CDR2 YYEKEE (reference sequence). CDR3 size: 18 residues. V lost 4 bases to trimming and J lost 4 bases; unmatched junction nucleotides: 19. This CDR3 reads CASSPRPVRAGGSYEQYF. The CDR3 DNA follows: TGTGCCAGCAGCCCGAGGCCAGTCCGGGCGGGAGGTTCATACGAGCAGTACTTC.